This entry lists 29 T cell receptor beta chains sequenced from one sample in a study of CD8+ T cells in alopecia areata. Reverse transcribed after extraction, RNA yielded cDNA as the sequencing template. The protocol was immunoSEQ multiplex PCR, while the TCRdb copy is restricted to in-frame clones and leaves out a portion. The sample yields 95,000 to 100,000 clones, 60% to 75% seen once. Treatment described: oral pan-JAK inhibitor, 5-10 mg twice daily. Sequences were derived from CD8+ T cells sorted from blood, sampled at week 4, from a patient treated with tofacitinib. All receptors derive from a human donor with alopecia areata.

CDR3 DNA sequence: TGTGCCAGCAGCCAAGATTCTGAAACGACAGAGTACAATGAGCAGTTCTTC. It yields the protein CASSQDSETTEYNEQFF. The rearrangement uses TRBV4-2 and TRBJ2-1; perhaps TRBD1 as D (5 bases). Trimming stripped 0 bases from V and 4 bases from J, with 16 bases between. CDR1 is LGHNA, CDR2 YNFKEQ, per germline. CDR3 size: 17 residues.

This chain connects TRBV5-6 to TRBJ2-7; maybe TRBD2 (6 bases). Germline V gene data show CDR1 as SGHDT and CDR2 as YYEEEE. The CDR3 has 13 amino acids. Trimming shortened V by 4 bases and J by 3 bases, and 11 bases separated the two germline ends. CDR3 amino acids: CASSIRGFYEQYF. The CDR3 nucleotides are TGTGCCAGCAGCATCCGGGGGTTCTACGAGCAGTACTTC.

This chain links TRBV4-1 with TRBJ1-1, with 10 bases aligning to TRBD1. The CDR3 runs 15 residues. After removal of 3 bases from V and 3 bases from J, the junction contained 4 bases not matched to a gene. The germline gives CDR1 MGHRA, CDR2 YSYEKL. DNA of the CDR3: TGCGCCAGCAGCCAGGGACAGGGGTGGTACACTGAAGCTTTCTTT. Protein product: CASSQGQGWYTEAFF.

The chain couples TRBV4-1 to TRBJ2-7; D remains ambiguous. This CDR3 has 13 residues. The germline V and J ends were trimmed by 5 bases and 7 bases, with 15 bases remaining between them. Germline V lookup: CDR1 MGHRA, CDR2 YSYEKL. CDR3 sequence reads: CASSFPSTGEQYF. The CDR3, as DNA: TGCGCCAGCAGCTTCCCTTCGACCGGAGAGCAGTACTTC.

This chain connects TRBV5-6 to TRBJ2-1; D uncertain. Between the trimmed V and J ends, which lost 4 bases and 5 bases, there was a span of 13 bases. The CDR3 runs 14 residues. Germline V gives CDR1 SGHDT, CDR2 YYEEEE. The CDR3 loop is CASSPSGLHNEQFF. CDR3 in DNA: TGTGCCAGCAGCCCGTCCGGGCTCCACAATGAGCAGTTCTTC.

This clone has more than one count but fewer than ten. V is TRBV29-1 and J is TRBJ1-1; TRBD1 matches at 7 bases. V lost 6 bases and J lost 0; bases outside the gene matches: 13. Per the germline V gene, CDR1 is SQVTM and CDR2 is ANQGSEA. The CDR3 covers 16 residues. The CDR3 DNA reads TGCAGCGTGAAAGGACAGGCGATAGCAATGAACACTGAAGCTTTCTTT. This codes for CSVKGQAIAMNTEAFF. Complete variable domain (other parts from reference TRBV29-1 and TRBJ1-1): SAVISQKPSRDICQRGTSLTIQCQVDSQVTMMFWYRQQPGQSLTLIATANQGSEATYESGFVIDKFPISRPNLTFSTLTVSNMSPEDSSIYLCSVKGQAIAMNTEAFFGQGTRLTVV.

The V gene is TRBV7-9, the J gene TRBJ1-4; D unresolved. The CDR3 runs 11 residues. Germline V CDR1 and CDR2: SEHNR, FQNEAQ (reference sequence). The V gene lost 5 bases and the J gene lost 7 bases, with 5 bases spanning the gap. CDR3 coding DNA: TGTGCCAGCAGCCGCCTTGAAAAACTGTTTTTT. Its protein product is CASSRLEKLFF.

This clone was detected once. The V call is TRBV7-9, the J call TRBJ2-1, with 7 bases fitting TRBD1. Germline lookup yields CDR1 SEHNR and CDR2 FQNEAQ (reference sequence). The CDR3 covers 13 residues. J gave up 7 bases and V 5 bases, and 5 bases lay outside the gene matches. CDR3: CASSPWTGNEQFF. The CDR3, as DNA: TGTGCCAGCAGCCCCTGGACAGGTAATGAGCAGTTCTTC.

The sample holds a few counts of this clone. The V call is TRBV7-8, the J call TRBJ2-7, with 8 bases identical to TRBD2. Looked up from germline, CDR1 is SGHVS and CDR2 is FQNEAQ. With 8 bases clipped from V and 5 bases from J, the junction kept 11 bases outside the gene matches. The CDR3 extends over 14 amino acids. The CDR3 sequence: CASQPAAGAHEQYF. CDR3 nucleotide sequence: TGTGCCAGCCAACCGGCAGCGGGGGCCCACGAGCAGTACTTC.

This clone was seen a single time. CDR3 sequence: CASSSSGTVNYGYTF. The CDR3, as DNA: TGTGCCAGCAGTTCCTCCGGGACGGTAAACTATGGCTACACCTTC. The chain couples TRBV6-5 to TRBJ1-2, with D maybe TRBD1 (5 bases). Trimming removed 4 bases from V and 2 bases from J, with 14 bases in between. CDR3 size: 15 residues. Germline V lookup: CDR1 MNHEY, CDR2 SVGAGI.

As to this clone: The same CDR3 also results from other DNA sequences found in this sample. J is TRBJ2-7 and V is TRBV27, with 8 bases identical to TRBD2. The CDR3 is made up of 15 amino acids. Germline trimming cut 2 bases from V and 2 bases from J; bases unmatched to any gene: 5. The germline gives CDR1 MNHEY, CDR2 SMNVEV (reference sequence). CDR3 region: CASSLSLAGTYEQYF. DNA of the CDR3: TGTGCCAGCAGTTTAAGTTTAGCGGGAACCTACGAGCAGTACTTC.

The rearrangement links TRBV4-1 to TRBJ2-7; D is possibly TRBD2 (5 bases). CDR3 length: 14 amino acids. Germline V gene data show CDR1 as MGHRA and CDR2 as YSYEKL. The V gene lost 5 bases and the J gene lost 2 bases, with 13 bases spanning the gap. For the CDR3, the DNA is TGCGCCAGCAGCGAACCCGAGGGTCCCTACGAGCAGTACTTC. Amino acid sequence: CASSEPEGPYEQYF.

The V gene is TRBV2, the J gene TRBJ2-7; D is unresolved. The CDR3 runs 14 residues. Germline-derived CDR1 and CDR2 are SNHLY and FYNNEI. The germline V and J ends were trimmed by 6 bases and 1 base, with 13 bases remaining between them. CDR3: CASSTGPLSYEQYF. In nucleotides, the CDR3 is TGTGCCAGCAGCACCGGTCCGCTTTCCTACGAGCAGTACTTC.

J is TRBJ1-6 and V is TRBV27; tentatively, D is TRBD1 (6 bases). The CDR3 runs to 17 residues. In germline, CDR1 is MNHEY, CDR2 SMNVEV (reference sequence). V was clipped by 4 bases and J by 10 bases, with 23 bases between them. This CDR3 reads CASSSRLGTGSNSPLHF. CDR3 bases: TGTGCCAGCAGTTCGAGATTAGGAACAGGGAGTAACTCACCCCTCCACTTT.

The CDR3 sequence: CAWETGEGNQPQHF. CDR3 coding DNA: TGTGCCTGGGAAACAGGGGAGGGCAATCAGCCCCAGCATTTT. V usage is TRBV30 and J usage is TRBJ1-5; 7 bases align to TRBD1. V lost 5 bases, J lost 2 bases, and 6 bases stayed unmatched. Looked up from germline, CDR1 is GTSNPN and CDR2 is SVGIG (reference sequence). This CDR3 contains 14 residues.

The CDR3 protein is CSVDRGNYGYTF. As DNA, the CDR3 is TGCAGCGTTGACCGCGGAAACTATGGCTACACCTTC. V gene TRBV29-1 combines with J gene TRBJ1-2; the D is unclear. The CDR3 is made up of 12 amino acids. Germline V gene data show CDR1 as SQVTM and CDR2 as ANQGSEA. Between the trimmed V and J ends, which lost 3 bases and 2 bases, there was a span of 7 bases.

This clone was counted only a few times. Other DNA sequences in the sample encode the same CDR3. The rearrangement uses TRBV27 and TRBJ1-5, with D possibly matching TRBD1 (6 bases). Between the trimmed V and J ends, which lost 3 bases and 4 bases, there was a span of 7 bases. This CDR3 region has 13 residues. Germline loops: CDR1 MNHEY, CDR2 SMNVEV (reference sequence). The DNA for the CDR3 is TGTGCCAGCAGTTTTACAGGGAATCAGCCCCAGCATTTT. Its protein is CASSFTGNQPQHF.

This rearrangement joins TRBV4-1 to TRBJ2-7; TRBD1 matches 7 bases. With V trimmed by 4 bases and J by 0 bases, 9 bases remained unmatched. The CDR3 totals 16 residues. Germline lookup yields CDR1 MGHRA and CDR2 YSYEKL. In nucleotides, the CDR3 is TGCGCCAGCAGCCGCCACCGGGACAGCTCCTCCTACGAGCAGTACTTC. This codes for CASSRHRDSSSYEQYF.

The chain joins TRBV2 to TRBJ1-4; D unclear. From germline, CDR1 is SNHLY and CDR2 FYNNEI. V lost 1 base and J lost 0, with 6 bases in between. The CDR3 consists of 15 residues. The CDR3 protein is CASSEVGSTNEKLFF. CDR3 nucleotides: TGTGCCAGCAGTGAAGTGGGCTCAACTAATGAAAAACTGTTTTTT.

The genes are TRBV25-1 and TRBJ1-2, with unresolved D. Between the trimmed V and J ends, which lost 3 bases and 8 bases, there was a span of 13 bases. Germline V gives CDR1 MGHDK, CDR2 SYGVNS. CDR3 length: 13 residues. CDR3 protein: CASSDDTPGGYTF. The DNA of the CDR3 is TGTGCCAGCAGTGACGATACTCCCGGCGGCTACACCTTC.

The chain links TRBV25-1 to TRBJ1-1; D uncertain. This CDR3 region has 16 residues. Trimming took off 1 base at V and 3 bases at J, with 15 bases between the two ends. Germline-derived CDR1 and CDR2 are MGHDK and SYGVNS. CDR3 sequence: CASSEFLLLVDTEAFF. CDR3 nucleotide sequence: TGTGCCAGCAGTGAATTTCTTCTACTCGTCGACACTGAAGCTTTCTTT.

This clone was seen more than once but under ten times. The genes are TRBV5-1 and TRBJ2-2, with 8 positions matching TRBD2. The CDR3 has 14 residues. The V gene end was trimmed by 10 bases and the J gene end by 0 bases; junction bases not matched to a gene: 5. The germline V gene encodes CDR1 SGHRS and CDR2 YFSETQ. The CDR3 nucleotides read TGCGCCTCCGCGGGGGGATCGAACACCGGGGAGCTGTTTTTT. Translation gives CASAGGSNTGELFF.

This clone was counted a single time. The chain is built from TRBV7-8 and TRBJ2-5; D might be TRBD1 (7 bases). This CDR3 is built from 17 residues. Looked up from germline, CDR1 is SGHVS and CDR2 is FQNEAQ. With 6 bases removed from V and 1 base from J, the gap between germline ends came to 21 bases. This chain's CDR3 is CASRIYETGRFQETQYF. The CDR3 region has the DNA TGTGCCAGCAGGATATACGAGACAGGGAGGTTCCAAGAGACCCAGTACTTC.

The chain couples TRBV6-6 to TRBJ2-1; 14 nucleotides match TRBD2. The CDR3 sequence is 15 residues long. V lost 5 bases to trimming and J lost 6 bases; unmatched junction nucleotides: 3. Germline V gene lookup returns CDR1 MNHNY and CDR2 SVGAGI (reference sequence). CDR3 sequence reads: CASSAGLAGVNEQFF. CDR3 sequence (DNA): TGTGCCAGCAGTGCGGGACTAGCGGGAGTCAATGAGCAGTTCTTC.

The sample holds one count of this clone. This same CDR3 is encoded by further DNA sequences in the sample. V is TRBV4-1 and J is TRBJ2-7, with D possibly being TRBD1 or TRBD2 (6 bases each). V shed 1 base and J shed 4 bases, with 11 bases lying between them. The CDR3 is made up of 14 amino acids. The germline gives CDR1 MGHRA, CDR2 YSYEKL. The CDR3, as DNA: TGCGCCAGCAGCCAAGCCGGGGGCCCATACGAGCAGTACTTC. It codes for CASSQAGGPYEQYF.

This clone has more than one count but fewer than ten. The chain couples TRBV15 to TRBJ2-4, with 9 bases aligning to TRBD1. The CDR3 has 12 amino acids. V lost 5 bases, J lost 7 bases, and 0 bases stayed unmatched. CDR1 and CDR2 (germline): LNHNV, YYDKDF (reference sequence). The CDR3 loop reads CATSGTGNIQYF. CDR3 bases: TGTGCCACCAGCGGGACAGGGAACATTCAGTACTTC.

V usage is TRBV4-1 and J usage is TRBJ1-6; TRBD1 matches at 7 bases. CDR3 size: 18 residues. Germline-derived CDR1 and CDR2 are MGHRA and YSYEKL. After removal of 0 bases from V and 7 bases from J, the junction contained 12 bases not matched to a gene. The CDR3: CASSQEMYLRDRNSPLHF. CDR3 DNA: TGCGCCAGCAGCCAAGAGATGTATTTAAGGGACAGAAATTCACCCCTCCACTTT.

This chain connects TRBV15 to TRBJ2-7; TRBD2 might be the D (6 bases). Germline V gives CDR1 LNHNV, CDR2 YYDKDF (reference sequence). This CDR3 is built from 17 residues. Trimming removed 0 bases at V and 3 bases at J, with 18 bases between. This CDR3 is CATSRDLGGGPLYEQYF. CDR3 DNA sequence: TGTGCCACCAGCAGAGATCTTGGGGGAGGACCTCTCTACGAGCAGTACTTC.

This clone has just a few counts. The rearrangement uses TRBV7-9 and TRBJ2-5; no firm D call. The CDR3 sequence is 13 residues long. Germline CDR1 reads SEHNR; CDR2 reads FQNEAQ (reference sequence). The V and J ends lost 0 bases and 3 bases respectively, with 5 bases between them. The CDR3 region is CASSLALEETQYF. The CDR3 nucleotides read TGTGCCAGCAGCTTAGCGCTGGAAGAGACCCAGTACTTC.